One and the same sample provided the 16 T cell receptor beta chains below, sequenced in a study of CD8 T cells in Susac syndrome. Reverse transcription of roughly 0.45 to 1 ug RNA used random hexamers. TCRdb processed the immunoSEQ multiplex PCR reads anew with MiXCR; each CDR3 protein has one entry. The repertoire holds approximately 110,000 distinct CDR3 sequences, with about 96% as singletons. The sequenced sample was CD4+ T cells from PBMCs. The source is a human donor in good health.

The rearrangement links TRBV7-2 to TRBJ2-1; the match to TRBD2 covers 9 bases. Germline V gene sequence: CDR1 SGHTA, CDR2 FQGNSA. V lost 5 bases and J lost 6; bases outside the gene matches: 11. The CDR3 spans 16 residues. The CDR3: CASSIDGLAGRNEQFF. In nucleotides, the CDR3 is TGTGCCAGCAGCATAGACGGGCTAGCGGGACGCAATGAGCAGTTCTTC.

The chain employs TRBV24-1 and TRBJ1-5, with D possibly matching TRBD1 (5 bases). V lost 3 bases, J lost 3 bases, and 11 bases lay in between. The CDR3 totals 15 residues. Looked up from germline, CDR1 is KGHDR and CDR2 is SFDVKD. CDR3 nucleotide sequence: TGTGCCACCAGTGATCCGACAGACCCCAATCAGCCCCAGCATTTT. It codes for CATSDPTDPNQPQHF.

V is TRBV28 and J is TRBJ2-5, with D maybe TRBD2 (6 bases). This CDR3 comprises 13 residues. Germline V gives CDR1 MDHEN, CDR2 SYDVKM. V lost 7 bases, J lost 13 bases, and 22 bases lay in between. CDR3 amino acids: CASNPAGRQFLYF. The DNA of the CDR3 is TGTGCCAGCAATCCCGCGGGACGCCAGTTTCTGTACTTC.

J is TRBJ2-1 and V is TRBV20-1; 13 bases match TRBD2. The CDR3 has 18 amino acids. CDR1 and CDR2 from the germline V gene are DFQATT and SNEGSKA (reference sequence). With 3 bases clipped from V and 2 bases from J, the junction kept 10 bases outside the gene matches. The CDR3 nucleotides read TGCAGTGCTAGCAGGGGGAGACTAGCGGGAGGTCCCTACAATGAGCAGTTCTTC. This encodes CSASRGRLAGGPYNEQFF.

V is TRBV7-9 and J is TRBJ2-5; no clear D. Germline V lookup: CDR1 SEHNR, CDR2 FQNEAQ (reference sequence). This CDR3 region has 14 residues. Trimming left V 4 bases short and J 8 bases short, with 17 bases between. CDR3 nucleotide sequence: TGTGCCAGCAGCTCCGAGTTCCCCCCGGCTACCCAGTACTTC. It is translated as CASSSEFPPATQYF. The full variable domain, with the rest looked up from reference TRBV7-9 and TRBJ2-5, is DTGVSQNPRHKITKRGQNVTFRCDPISEHNRLYWYRQTLGQGPEFLTYFQNEAQLEKSRLLSDRFSAERPKGSFSTLEIQRTEQGDSAMYLCASSSEFPPATQYFGPGTRLLVL.

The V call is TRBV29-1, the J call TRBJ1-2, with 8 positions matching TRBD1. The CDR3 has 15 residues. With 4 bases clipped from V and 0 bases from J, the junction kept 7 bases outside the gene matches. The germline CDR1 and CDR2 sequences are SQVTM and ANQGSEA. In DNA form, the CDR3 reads TGCAGCGTTGGGTTAGGACAGGGAGCTAACTATGGCTACACCTTC. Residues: CSVGLGQGANYGYTF.

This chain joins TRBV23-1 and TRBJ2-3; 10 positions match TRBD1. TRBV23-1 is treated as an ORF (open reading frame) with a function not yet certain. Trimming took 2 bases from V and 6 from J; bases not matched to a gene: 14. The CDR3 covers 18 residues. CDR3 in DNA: TGCGCCAGCAGTCAAGAGAGAACCGGGACAGGGGTGGGGGATACGCAGTATTTT. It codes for CASSQERTGTGVGDTQYF.

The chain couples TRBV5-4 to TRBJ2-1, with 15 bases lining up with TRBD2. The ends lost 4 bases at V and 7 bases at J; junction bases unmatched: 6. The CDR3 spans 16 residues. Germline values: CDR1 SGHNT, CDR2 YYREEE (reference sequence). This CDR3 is CASSMGLAGGGNEQFF. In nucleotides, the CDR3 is TGTGCCAGCAGCATGGGACTAGCGGGGGGTGGAAATGAGCAGTTCTTC.

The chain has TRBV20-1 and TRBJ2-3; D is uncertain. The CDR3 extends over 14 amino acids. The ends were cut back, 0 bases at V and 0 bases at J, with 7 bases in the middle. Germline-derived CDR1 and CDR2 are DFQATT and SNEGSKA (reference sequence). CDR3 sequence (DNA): TGCAGTGCTAGAGATGCTGGTAGCACAGATACGCAGTATTTT. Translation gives CSARDAGSTDTQYF.

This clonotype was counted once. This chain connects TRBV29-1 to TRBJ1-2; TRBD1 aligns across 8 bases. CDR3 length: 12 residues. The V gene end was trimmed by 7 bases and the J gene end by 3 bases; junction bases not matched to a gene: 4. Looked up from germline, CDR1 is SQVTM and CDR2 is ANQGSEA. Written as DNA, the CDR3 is TGCAGCGCCAGACAGGGGTACTATGGCTACACCTTC. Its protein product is CSARQGYYGYTF. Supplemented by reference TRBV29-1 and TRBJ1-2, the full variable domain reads SAVISQKPSRDICQRGTSLTIQCQVDSQVTMMFWYRQQPGQSLTLIATANQGSEATYESGFVIDKFPISRPNLTFSTLTVSNMSPEDSSIYLCSARQGYYGYTFGSGTRLTVV.

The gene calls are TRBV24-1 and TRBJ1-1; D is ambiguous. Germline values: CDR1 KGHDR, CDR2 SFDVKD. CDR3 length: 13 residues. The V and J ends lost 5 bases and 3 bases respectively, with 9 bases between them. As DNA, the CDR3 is TGTGCCACCAGTGGCACCCCTTACACTGAAGCTTTCTTT. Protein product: CATSGTPYTEAFF.

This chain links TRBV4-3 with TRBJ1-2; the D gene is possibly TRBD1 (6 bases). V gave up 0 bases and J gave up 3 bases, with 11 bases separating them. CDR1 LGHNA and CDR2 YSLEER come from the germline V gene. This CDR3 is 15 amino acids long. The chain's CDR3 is CASSQERAGDYGYTF. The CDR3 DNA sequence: TGCGCCAGCAGCCAAGAGAGGGCAGGGGACTATGGCTACACCTTC.

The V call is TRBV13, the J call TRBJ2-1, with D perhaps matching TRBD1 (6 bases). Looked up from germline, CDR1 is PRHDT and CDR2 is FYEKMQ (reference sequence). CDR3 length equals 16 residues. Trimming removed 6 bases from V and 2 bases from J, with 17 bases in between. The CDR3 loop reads CASRPPTGQAYNEQFF. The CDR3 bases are TGTGCCAGCAGGCCCCCCACAGGGCAAGCCTACAATGAGCAGTTCTTC.

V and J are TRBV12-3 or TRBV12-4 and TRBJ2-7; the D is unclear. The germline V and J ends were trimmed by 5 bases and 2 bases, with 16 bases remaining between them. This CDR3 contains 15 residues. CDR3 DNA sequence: TGTGCCAGCAGTATCCAGATTCTCCGACCCTACGAGCAGTACTTC. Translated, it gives CASSIQILRPYEQYF.

CDR3 nucleotide sequence: TGCGCCAGCAGCTTGGGGACTAGCGAAAAAGAGACCCAGTACTTC. This encodes CASSLGTSEKETQYF. The rearrangement uses TRBV5-1 and TRBJ2-5, with 9 bases identical to TRBD2. With 0 bases clipped from V and 3 bases from J, the junction kept 3 bases outside the gene matches. Germline-derived CDR1 and CDR2 are SGHRS and YFSETQ. The CDR3 contains 15 residues.

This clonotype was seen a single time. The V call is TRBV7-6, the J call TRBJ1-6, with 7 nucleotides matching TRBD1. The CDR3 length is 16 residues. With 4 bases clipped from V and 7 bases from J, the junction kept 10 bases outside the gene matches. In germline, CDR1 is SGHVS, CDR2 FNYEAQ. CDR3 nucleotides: TGTGCCAGCAGCTCGGGCGACAGGGCGGACAATTCACCCCTCCACTTT. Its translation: CASSSGDRADNSPLHF.